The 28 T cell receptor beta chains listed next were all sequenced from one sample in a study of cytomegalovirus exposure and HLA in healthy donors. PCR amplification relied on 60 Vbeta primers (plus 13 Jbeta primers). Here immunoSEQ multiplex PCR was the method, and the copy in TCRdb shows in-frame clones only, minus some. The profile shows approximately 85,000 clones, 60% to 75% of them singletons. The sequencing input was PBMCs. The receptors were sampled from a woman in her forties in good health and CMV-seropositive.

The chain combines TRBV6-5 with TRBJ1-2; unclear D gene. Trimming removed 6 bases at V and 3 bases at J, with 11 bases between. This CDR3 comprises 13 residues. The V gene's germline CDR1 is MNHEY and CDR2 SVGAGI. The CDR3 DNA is TGTGCCAGCAGCCCCGGGTCCGACTATGGCTACACCTTC. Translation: CASSPGSDYGYTF.

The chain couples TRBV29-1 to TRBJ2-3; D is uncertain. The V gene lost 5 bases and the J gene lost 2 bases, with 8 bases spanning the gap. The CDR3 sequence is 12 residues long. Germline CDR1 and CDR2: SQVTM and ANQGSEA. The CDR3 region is CSVTESTDTQYF. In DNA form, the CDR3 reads TGCAGCGTTACAGAATCCACAGATACGCAGTATTTT.

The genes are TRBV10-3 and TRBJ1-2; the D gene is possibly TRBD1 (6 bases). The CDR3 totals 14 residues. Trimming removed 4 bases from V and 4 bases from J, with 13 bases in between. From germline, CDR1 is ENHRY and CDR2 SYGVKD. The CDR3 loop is CAISGGGQAYGYTF. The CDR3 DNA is TGTGCCATCAGTGGCGGGGGGCAAGCCTATGGCTACACCTTC.

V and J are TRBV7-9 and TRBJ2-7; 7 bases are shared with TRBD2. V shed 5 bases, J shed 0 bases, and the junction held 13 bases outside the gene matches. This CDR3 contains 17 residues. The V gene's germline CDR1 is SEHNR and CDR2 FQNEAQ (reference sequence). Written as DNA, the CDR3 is TGTGCCAGCAGCCAGTCCCGTTCGCGGGAGTTCTCCTACGAGCAGTACTTC. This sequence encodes CASSQSRSREFSYEQYF.

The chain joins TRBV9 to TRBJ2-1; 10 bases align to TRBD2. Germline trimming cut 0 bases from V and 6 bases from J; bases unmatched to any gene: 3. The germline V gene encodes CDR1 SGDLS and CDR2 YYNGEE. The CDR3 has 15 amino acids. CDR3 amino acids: CASSVDPSGSNEQFF. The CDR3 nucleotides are TGTGCCAGCAGCGTAGACCCTAGCGGGAGCAATGAGCAGTTCTTC.

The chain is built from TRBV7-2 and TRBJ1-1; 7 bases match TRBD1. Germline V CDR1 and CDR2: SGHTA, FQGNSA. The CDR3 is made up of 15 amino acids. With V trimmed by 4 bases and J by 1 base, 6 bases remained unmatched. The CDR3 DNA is TGTGCCAGCAGCTCAAACAGGGGTCCGAACACTGAAGCTTTCTTT. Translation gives CASSSNRGPNTEAFF.

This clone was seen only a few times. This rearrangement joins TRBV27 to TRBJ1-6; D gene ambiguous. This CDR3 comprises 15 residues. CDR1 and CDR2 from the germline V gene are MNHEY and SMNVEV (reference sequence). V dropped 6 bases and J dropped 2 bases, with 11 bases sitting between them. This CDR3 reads CASRRRHAYNSPLHF. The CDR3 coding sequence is TGTGCCAGCAGGCGCAGGCACGCCTATAATTCACCCCTCCACTTT.

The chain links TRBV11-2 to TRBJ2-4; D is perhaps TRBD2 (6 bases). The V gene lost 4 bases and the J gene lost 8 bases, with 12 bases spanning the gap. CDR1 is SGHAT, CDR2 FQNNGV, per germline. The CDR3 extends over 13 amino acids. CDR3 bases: TGTGCCAGCAGCTCCCCTGGAGGGGACATTCAGTACTTC. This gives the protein CASSSPGGDIQYF.

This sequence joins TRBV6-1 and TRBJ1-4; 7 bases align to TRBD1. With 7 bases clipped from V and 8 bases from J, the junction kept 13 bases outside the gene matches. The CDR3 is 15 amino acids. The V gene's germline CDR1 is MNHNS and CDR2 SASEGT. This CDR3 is CASKTGIWVTEKLFF. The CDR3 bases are TGTGCCAGCAAGACAGGGATATGGGTTACGGAAAAACTGTTTTTT.

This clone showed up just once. CDR3 coding DNA: TGTGCCAGCAGCCCGAATAGTCTAGCCAAAAACATTCAGTACTTC. Translating gives CASSPNSLAKNIQYF. The chain uses TRBV5-4 and TRBJ2-4, with D uncertain. Germline V CDR1 and CDR2: SGHNT, YYREEE (reference sequence). This CDR3 comprises 15 residues. Deletions cut 4 bases from V and 0 bases from J, with 11 bases between.

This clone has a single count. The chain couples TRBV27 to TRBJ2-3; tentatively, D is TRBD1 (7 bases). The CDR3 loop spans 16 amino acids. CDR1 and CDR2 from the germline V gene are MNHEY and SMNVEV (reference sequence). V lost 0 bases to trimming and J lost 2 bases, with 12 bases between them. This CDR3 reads CASSLSWRGLTDTQYF. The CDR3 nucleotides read TGTGCCAGCAGTTTATCGTGGAGGGGGCTCACAGATACGCAGTATTTT.

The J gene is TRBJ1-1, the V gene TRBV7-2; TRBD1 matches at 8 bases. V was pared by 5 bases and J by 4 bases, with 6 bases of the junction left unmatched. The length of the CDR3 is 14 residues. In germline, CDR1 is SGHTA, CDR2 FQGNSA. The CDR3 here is CASSLGQGRTEAFF. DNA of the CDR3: TGTGCCAGCAGCCTCGGACAGGGTCGCACTGAAGCTTTCTTT.

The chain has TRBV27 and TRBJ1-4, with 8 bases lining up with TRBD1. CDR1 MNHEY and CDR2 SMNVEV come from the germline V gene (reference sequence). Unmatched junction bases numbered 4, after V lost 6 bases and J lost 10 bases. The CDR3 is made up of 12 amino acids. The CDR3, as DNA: TGTGCCAGCAGAGGACAGGGAGGAAAACTGTTTTTT. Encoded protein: CASRGQGGKLFF.

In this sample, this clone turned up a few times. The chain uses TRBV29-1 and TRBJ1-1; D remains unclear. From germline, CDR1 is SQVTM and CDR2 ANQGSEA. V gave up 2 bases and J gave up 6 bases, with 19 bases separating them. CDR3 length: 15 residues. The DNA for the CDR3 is TGCAGCGTTGAATTGATGGCTCGTCAGTACCCTGAAGCTTTCTTT. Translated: CSVELMARQYPEAFF.

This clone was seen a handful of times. CDR3 sequence (DNA): TGTGCCAGCAGCGTAGATGTGGGGTGGGCAGGGGGCACAGATACGCAGTATTTT. Its translation: CASSVDVGWAGGTDTQYF. The chain links TRBV9 to TRBJ2-3, with D tentatively TRBD1 (6 bases). From germline, CDR1 is SGDLS and CDR2 YYNGEE. The CDR3 spans 18 residues. Trimming stripped 0 bases from V and 1 base from J, with 18 bases between.

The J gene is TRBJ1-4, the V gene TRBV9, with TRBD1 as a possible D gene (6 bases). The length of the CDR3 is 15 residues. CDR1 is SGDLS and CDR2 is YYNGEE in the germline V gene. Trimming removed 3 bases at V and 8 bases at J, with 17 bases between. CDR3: CASSARWDTEEKLFF. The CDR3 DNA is TGTGCCAGCAGCGCACGATGGGACACAGAAGAAAAACTGTTTTTT. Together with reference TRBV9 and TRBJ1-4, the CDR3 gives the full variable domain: DSGVTQTPKHLITATGQRVTLRCSPRSGDLSVYWYQQSLDQGLQFLIQYYNGEERAKGNILERFSAQQFPDLHSELNLSSLELGDSALYFCASSARWDTEEKLFFGSGTQLSVL.

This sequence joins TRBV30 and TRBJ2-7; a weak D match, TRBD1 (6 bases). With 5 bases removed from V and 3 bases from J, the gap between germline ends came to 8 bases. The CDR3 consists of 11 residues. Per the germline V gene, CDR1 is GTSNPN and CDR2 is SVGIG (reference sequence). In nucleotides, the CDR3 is TGTGCCTGGGTGGACAGCTACGAGCAGTACTTC. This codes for CAWVDSYEQYF.

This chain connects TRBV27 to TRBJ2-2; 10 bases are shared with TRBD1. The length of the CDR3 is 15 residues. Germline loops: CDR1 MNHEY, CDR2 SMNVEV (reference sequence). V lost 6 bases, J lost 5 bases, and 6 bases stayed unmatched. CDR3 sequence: CASRMTGGGTGELFF. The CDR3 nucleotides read TGTGCCAGCAGGATGACAGGGGGCGGAACCGGGGAGCTGTTTTTT.

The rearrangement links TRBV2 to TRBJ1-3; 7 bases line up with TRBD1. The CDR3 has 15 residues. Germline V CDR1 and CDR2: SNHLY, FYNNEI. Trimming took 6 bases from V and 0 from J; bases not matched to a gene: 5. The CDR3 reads CASRRQGLSGNTIYF. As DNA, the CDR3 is TGTGCCAGCAGAAGACAGGGACTCTCTGGAAACACCATATATTTT.

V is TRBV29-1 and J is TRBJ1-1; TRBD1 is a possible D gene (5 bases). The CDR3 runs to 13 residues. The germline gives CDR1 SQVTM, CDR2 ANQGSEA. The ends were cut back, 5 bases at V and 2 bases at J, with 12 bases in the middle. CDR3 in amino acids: CSVTGTLNTEAFF. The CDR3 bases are TGCAGCGTTACCGGGACTTTAAACACTGAAGCTTTCTTT.

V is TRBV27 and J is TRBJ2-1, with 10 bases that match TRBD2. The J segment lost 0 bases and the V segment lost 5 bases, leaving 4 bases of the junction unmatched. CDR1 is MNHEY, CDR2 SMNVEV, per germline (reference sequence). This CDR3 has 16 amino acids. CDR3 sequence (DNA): TGTGCCAGCAGTGCGGGACTAGCGTTCTCCTACAATGAGCAGTTCTTC. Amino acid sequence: CASSAGLAFSYNEQFF.

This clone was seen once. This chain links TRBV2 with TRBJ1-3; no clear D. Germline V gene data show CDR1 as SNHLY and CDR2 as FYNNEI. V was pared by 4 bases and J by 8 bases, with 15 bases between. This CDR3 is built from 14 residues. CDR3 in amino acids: CASSVGHLGDTIYF. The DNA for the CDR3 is TGTGCCAGCAGTGTGGGTCATCTAGGCGACACCATATATTTT. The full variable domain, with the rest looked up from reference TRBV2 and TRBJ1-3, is EPEVTQTPSHQVTQMGQEVILRCVPISNHLYFYWYRQILGQKVEFLVSFYNNEISEKSEIFDDQFSVERPDGSNFTLKIRSTKLEDSAMYFCASSVGHLGDTIYFGEGSWLTVV.

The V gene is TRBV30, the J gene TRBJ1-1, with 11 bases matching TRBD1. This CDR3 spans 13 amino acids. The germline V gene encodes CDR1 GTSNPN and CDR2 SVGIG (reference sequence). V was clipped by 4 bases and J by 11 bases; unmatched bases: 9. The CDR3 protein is CAWNRGQGARAFF. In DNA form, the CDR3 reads TGTGCCTGGAACCGCGGACAGGGGGCGCGTGCTTTCTTT.

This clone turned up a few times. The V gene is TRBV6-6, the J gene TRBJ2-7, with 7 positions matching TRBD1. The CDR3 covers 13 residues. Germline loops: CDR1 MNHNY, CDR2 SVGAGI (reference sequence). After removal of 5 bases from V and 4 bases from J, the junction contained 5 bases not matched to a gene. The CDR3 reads CASSPRTGYEQYF. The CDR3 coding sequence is TGTGCCAGCAGTCCGCGGACAGGTTACGAGCAGTACTTC.

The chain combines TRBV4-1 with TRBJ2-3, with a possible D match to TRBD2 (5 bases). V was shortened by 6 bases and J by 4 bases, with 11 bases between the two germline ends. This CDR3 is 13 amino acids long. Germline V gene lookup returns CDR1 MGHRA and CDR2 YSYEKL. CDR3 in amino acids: CASSQSGPDTQYF. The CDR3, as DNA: TGCGCCAGCAGTCAGAGCGGTCCAGATACGCAGTATTTT.

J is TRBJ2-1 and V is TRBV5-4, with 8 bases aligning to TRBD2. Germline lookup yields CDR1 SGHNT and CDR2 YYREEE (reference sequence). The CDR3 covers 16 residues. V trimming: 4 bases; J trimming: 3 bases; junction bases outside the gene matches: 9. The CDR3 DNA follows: TGTGCCAGCAGCCCGGGGTTAGCGGGAAACTACAATGAGCAGTTCTTC. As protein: CASSPGLAGNYNEQFF.

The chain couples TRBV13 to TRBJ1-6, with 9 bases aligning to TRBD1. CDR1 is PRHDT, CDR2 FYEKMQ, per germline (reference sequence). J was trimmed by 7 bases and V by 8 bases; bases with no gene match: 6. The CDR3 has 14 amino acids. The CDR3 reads CASAWGTGNSPLHF. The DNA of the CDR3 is TGTGCCAGCGCCTGGGGGACAGGGAATTCACCCCTCCACTTT. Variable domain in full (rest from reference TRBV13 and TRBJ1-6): AAGVIQSPRHLIKEKRETATLKCYPIPRHDTVYWYQQGPGQDPQFLISFYEKMQSDKGSIPDRFSAQQFSDYHSELNMSSLELGDSALYFCASAWGTGNSPLHFGNGTRLTVT.

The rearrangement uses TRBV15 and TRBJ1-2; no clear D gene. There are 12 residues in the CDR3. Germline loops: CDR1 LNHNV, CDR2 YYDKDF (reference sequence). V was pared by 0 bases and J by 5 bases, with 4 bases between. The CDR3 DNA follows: TGTGCCACCAGCAGAGACAGTTATGGCTACACCTTC. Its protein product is CATSRDSYGYTF.